One sample yielded the 26 T cell receptor beta chains listed below, sequenced in a study of T cells after somatic rescue of genetic block. Method: immunoSEQ multiplex PCR; TCRdb's copy keeps in-frame clones and lacks some. The table lists around 64,000 clones, 92% of them singletons. Sequencing was carried out using peripheral blood mononuclear cells (PBMCs). All receptors derive from a man in his forties.

J is TRBJ2-1 and V is TRBV11-3; 11 bases are a match to TRBD2. V was pared by 5 bases and J by 4 bases, with 10 bases of the junction left unmatched. The germline CDR1 and CDR2 sequences are SGHNT and YENEEA. The CDR3 length is 17 residues. The CDR3 sequence: CASSPGVAGGLYNEQFF. CDR3 coding DNA: TGTGCCAGCAGCCCTGGGGTAGCGGGAGGGCTTTACAATGAGCAGTTCTTC.

The J gene is TRBJ2-2, the V gene TRBV27; no reliable D call. The ends were cut back, 3 bases at V and 2 bases at J, with 1 base in the middle. CDR3 length: 12 residues. The germline gives CDR1 MNHEY, CDR2 SMNVEV (reference sequence). The CDR3 nucleotides read TGTGCCAGCAGTTTCAACACCGGGGAGCTGTTTTTT. It is translated as CASSFNTGELFF.

This rearrangement joins TRBV10-3 to TRBJ2-7; the D is unclear. V dropped 4 bases and J dropped 2 bases, with 3 bases sitting between them. The CDR3 consists of 11 residues. Germline assignment: CDR1 ENHRY and CDR2 SYGVKD. The DNA for the CDR3 is TGTGCCATCAGTGGCACCTACGAGCAGTACTTC. Translating gives CAISGTYEQYF.

The chain joins TRBV5-6 to TRBJ2-1; the D gene is possibly TRBD1 (6 bases). CDR1 is SGHDT and CDR2 is YYEEEE in the germline V gene. This CDR3 region has 13 residues. V was trimmed by 5 bases and J by 5 bases, leaving 11 bases between them. CDR3 in amino acids: CASRDRRNNEQFF. The CDR3 DNA is TGTGCCAGCAGAGACAGGAGAAACAATGAGCAGTTCTTC.

In this sample, this clone turned up once. The CDR3 sequence is CASSTRHHEILAKNIQYF. The CDR3 bases are TGTGCCAGTAGCACAAGACACCACGAGATACTAGCCAAAAACATTCAGTACTTC. The genes are TRBV19 and TRBJ2-4; D unresolved. Germline V lookup: CDR1 LNHDA, CDR2 SQIVND (reference sequence). V gave up 6 bases and J gave up 0 bases, with 21 bases separating them. This CDR3 comprises 18 residues. Using reference TRBV19 and TRBJ2-4 for the parts outside the CDR3, the full variable domain is DGGITQSPKYLFRKEGQNVTLSCEQNLNHDAMYWYRQDPGQGLRLIYYSQIVNDFQKGDIAEGYSVSREKKESFPLTVTSAQKNPTAFYLCASSTRHHEILAKNIQYFGAGTRLSVL.

The V gene is TRBV27, the J gene TRBJ2-7, with TRBD1 as a possible D gene (6 bases). V dropped 6 bases and J dropped 4 bases, with 19 bases sitting between them. Germline V lookup: CDR1 MNHEY, CDR2 SMNVEV (reference sequence). This CDR3 is 15 amino acids long. The CDR3: CASSLTPQGSYEQYF. CDR3 sequence (DNA): TGTGCCAGCAGCCTCACCCCGCAGGGGTCGTACGAGCAGTACTTC.

The chain combines TRBV5-1 with TRBJ2-3; tentatively, D is TRBD2 (6 bases). This CDR3 spans 14 amino acids. Trimming removed 2 bases at V and 2 bases at J, with 9 bases between. Germline CDR1 reads SGHRS; CDR2 reads YFSETQ. CDR3 bases: TGCGCCAGCAGCTTACGCGGGACCACAGATACGCAGTATTTT. It codes for CASSLRGTTDTQYF.

The chain uses TRBV29-1 and TRBJ2-5; 8 nucleotides align to TRBD1. The CDR3 covers 16 residues. The germline V gene encodes CDR1 SQVTM and CDR2 ANQGSEA. The V segment lost 7 bases and the J segment 4 bases; nucleotides outside the gene matches: 17. The CDR3 region is CSAGARDRTAGETQYF. The CDR3, as DNA: TGCAGCGCCGGAGCTCGGGACAGGACCGCGGGAGAGACCCAGTACTTC.

J is TRBJ2-2 and V is TRBV5-1; perhaps TRBD1 as D (6 bases). V lost 5 bases, J lost 0 bases, and 11 bases lay in between. This CDR3 comprises 15 residues. Germline CDR1 reads SGHRS; CDR2 reads YFSETQ. The CDR3 spells CASRRTEANTGELFF. The CDR3 bases are TGCGCCAGCAGACGGACAGAAGCGAACACCGGGGAGCTGTTTTTT.

The V gene is TRBV28, the J gene TRBJ2-7; D possibly uses TRBD1 or TRBD2 (6 bases each). V lost 8 bases and J lost 2, with 25 bases in between. Germline V gene sequence: CDR1 MDHEN, CDR2 SYDVKM. CDR3 length: 17 residues. The CDR3 protein is CASGSPHGGGRTYEQYF. For the CDR3, the DNA is TGTGCCAGCGGATCACCTCACGGGGGCGGTCGAACCTACGAGCAGTACTTC.

The J gene is TRBJ1-5, the V gene TRBV13; TRBD1 is a possible D gene (5 bases). Trimming pared 0 bases from V and 5 bases from J, leaving 11 bases between. In germline, CDR1 is PRHDT, CDR2 FYEKMQ (reference sequence). This CDR3 contains 15 residues. The CDR3 DNA reads as TGTGCCAGCAGCTTAGGCCCTGGGGCAGATCAGCCCCAGCATTTT. Translating it yields CASSLGPGADQPQHF.

This chain connects TRBV6-6 to TRBJ2-7; 7 bases fit TRBD1. CDR1 MNHNY and CDR2 SVGAGI come from the germline V gene (reference sequence). This CDR3 spans 13 amino acids. The ends lost 6 bases at V and 2 bases at J; junction bases unmatched: 4. CDR3 loop: CASREGQAYEQYF. In DNA form, the CDR3 reads TGTGCCAGCAGAGAAGGACAGGCCTACGAGCAGTACTTC.

CDR3 nucleotides: TGTGCCAGCAGCCATGGGCGGACTAGGGAACGCTCTGGGGCGGCCAACGTCCTGACTTTC. Translating gives CASSHGRTRERSGAANVLTF. The chain has TRBV21-1 and TRBJ2-6; the table's D call, TRBD2, has no DNA check behind it. TRBV21-1 is designated a pseudogene. This CDR3 region has 20 residues.

This chain connects TRBV27 to TRBJ2-7; no definite D call. The V and J ends lost 6 bases and 0 bases respectively, with 18 bases between them. The CDR3 length is 16 residues. Germline values: CDR1 MNHEY, CDR2 SMNVEV (reference sequence). The CDR3 here is CASSLEPRRSSYEQYF. The CDR3 DNA is TGTGCCAGCAGCCTGGAGCCCAGACGTAGCTCCTACGAGCAGTACTTC.

The genes are TRBV18 and TRBJ2-2; D might be TRBD1 (5 bases). This CDR3 has 14 residues. CDR1 KGHSH and CDR2 LQKENI come from the germline V gene. Trimming removed 0 bases at V and 4 bases at J, with 6 bases between. CDR3 amino acids: CASSPPRVTGELFF. DNA for the CDR3: TGTGCCAGCTCACCACCCAGGGTCACCGGGGAGCTGTTTTTT.

V and J are TRBV10-2 and TRBJ2-7, with 7 bases matching TRBD2. Per germline, CDR1 WSHSY and CDR2 SAAADI. CDR3 length: 15 amino acids. The V and J ends lost 3 bases and 1 base, in that order; junction bases with no gene match: 6. CDR3 region: CASSDTSVHSYEQYF. CDR3 in DNA: TGCGCCAGCAGTGACACTAGCGTTCATTCCTACGAGCAGTACTTC.

This clone was recorded only once. This chain joins TRBV27 and TRBJ2-1; 7 bases are a match to TRBD2. Trimming cost V 3 bases and J 3 bases; bases outside gene matches: 8. There are 16 residues in the CDR3. CDR1 is MNHEY, CDR2 SMNVEV, per germline (reference sequence). DNA of the CDR3: TGTGCCAGCAGTTTGTCGGGAGGTATCCTCTACAATGAGCAGTTCTTC. This gives the protein CASSLSGGILYNEQFF.

V and J are TRBV21-1 and TRBJ2-7; the table gives TRBD1 as D, unverified against the DNA. TRBV21-1 is a pseudogene. The CDR3 has 12 amino acids. CDR3 DNA: TGTGCCAGCGTACAGGTGGGGCCCGAGCAGTACTTC. Protein sequence: CASVQVGPEQYF.

The V call is TRBV6-1, the J call TRBJ2-7, with D hard to call. Trimming stripped 7 bases from V and 2 bases from J, with 15 bases between. This CDR3 is 14 amino acids long. CDR1 is MNHNS, CDR2 SASEGT, per germline. The CDR3 nucleotides are TGTGCCAGCACCCAGAACGGACGGACCTACGAGCAGTACTTC. It translates to CASTQNGRTYEQYF.

The rearrangement joins TRBV18 to TRBJ1-6; D gene ambiguous. With 2 bases removed from V and 5 bases from J, the gap between germline ends came to 10 bases. Germline V gene data show CDR1 as KGHSH and CDR2 as LQKENI. There are 15 residues in the CDR3. CDR3 sequence: CASSPIRHHNSPLHF. CDR3 DNA sequence: TGTGCCAGCTCACCAATACGGCATCATAATTCACCCCTCCACTTT.

The V call is TRBV6-1, the J call TRBJ1-2, with 10 bases fitting TRBD1. J was trimmed by 4 bases and V by 4 bases; bases with no gene match: 0. The CDR3 has 13 amino acids. Germline V gene data show CDR1 as MNHNS and CDR2 as SASEGT. The CDR3 sequence: CASSGTGGYGYTF. The CDR3 DNA follows: TGTGCCAGCAGTGGGACAGGGGGCTATGGCTACACCTTC.

The rearrangement uses TRBV7-2 and TRBJ1-2; no firm D call. Germline CDR1 is SGHTA and CDR2 is FQGNSA. V was cut by 1 base and J by 4 bases, with 10 bases left in between. CDR3 length equals 14 residues. As DNA, the CDR3 is TGTGCCAGCAGCTTAGGAAATTTGGGCTATGGCTACACCTTC. Its translation: CASSLGNLGYGYTF.

The chain employs TRBV11-3 and TRBJ2-1; 10 bases are a match to TRBD2. The germline gives CDR1 SGHNT, CDR2 YENEEA. The CDR3 extends over 15 amino acids. The trim removed 3 bases at V and 15 bases at J, leaving 14 bases unmatched. The CDR3 loop is CASSLRLAGVQLLFF. In nucleotides, the CDR3 is TGTGCCAGCAGCTTGCGGCTAGCGGGAGTTCAGTTACTGTTCTTC.

This rearrangement joins TRBV10-2 to TRBJ2-7; tentatively, D is TRBD2 (5 bases). The V gene lost 5 bases and the J gene lost 3 bases, with 5 bases spanning the gap. The CDR3 runs to 11 residues. CDR1 is WSHSY, CDR2 SAAADI, per germline. The chain's CDR3 is CASSRGYEQYF. For the CDR3, the DNA is TGCGCCAGCAGTCGGGGCTACGAGCAGTACTTC.

V is TRBV5-4 and J is TRBJ2-3; 9 nucleotides line up with TRBD2. The CDR3 loop spans 17 amino acids. The germline V gene has CDR1 SGHNT and CDR2 YYREEE (reference sequence). With 4 bases clipped from V and 2 bases from J, the junction kept 11 bases outside the gene matches. The CDR3 nucleotides read TGTGCCAGCAGCCCGGGAGGTAGCGGGGGACTCACAGATACGCAGTATTTT. Translating it yields CASSPGGSGGLTDTQYF.

This clone was found a few times. The V gene is TRBV4-1, the J gene TRBJ1-2, with 8 bases lining up with TRBD1. The CDR3 spans 15 residues. Germline assignment: CDR1 MGHRA and CDR2 YSYEKL. Germline trimming cut 5 bases from V and 4 bases from J; bases unmatched to any gene: 9. For the CDR3, the DNA is TGCGCCAGCAGCGGAACAGGGGGTCTTGGCTATGGCTACACCTTC. Translating gives CASSGTGGLGYGYTF.